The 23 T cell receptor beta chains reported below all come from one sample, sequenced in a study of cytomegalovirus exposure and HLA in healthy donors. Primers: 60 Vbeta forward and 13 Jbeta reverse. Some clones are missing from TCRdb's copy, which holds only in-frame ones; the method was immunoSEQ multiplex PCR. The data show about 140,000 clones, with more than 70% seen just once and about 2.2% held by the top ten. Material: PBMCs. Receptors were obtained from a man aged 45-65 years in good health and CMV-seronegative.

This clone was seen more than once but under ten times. The CDR3 sequence: CASSSDYTGELFF. In nucleotides, the CDR3 is TGTGCCAGCAGCTCTGACTACACCGGGGAGCTGTTTTTT. The genes are TRBV5-6 and TRBJ2-2; D call uncertain. V was shortened by 3 bases and J by 3 bases, with 6 bases between the two germline ends. CDR1 is SGHDT and CDR2 is YYEEEE in the germline V gene. This CDR3 has 13 amino acids.

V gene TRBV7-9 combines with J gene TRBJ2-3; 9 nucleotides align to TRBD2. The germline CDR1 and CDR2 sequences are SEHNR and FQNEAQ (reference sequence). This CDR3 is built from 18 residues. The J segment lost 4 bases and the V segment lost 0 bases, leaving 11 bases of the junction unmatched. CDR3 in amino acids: CASSLAGLGRGGPDTQYF. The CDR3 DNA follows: TGTGCCAGCAGCTTAGCGGGTCTGGGGCGGGGGGGCCCAGATACGCAGTATTTT.

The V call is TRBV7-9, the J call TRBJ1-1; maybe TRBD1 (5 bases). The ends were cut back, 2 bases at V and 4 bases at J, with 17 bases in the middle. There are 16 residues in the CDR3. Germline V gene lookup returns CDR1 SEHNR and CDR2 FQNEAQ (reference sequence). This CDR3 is CASSLLGRGVGTEAFF. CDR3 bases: TGTGCCAGCAGCTTACTAGGCCGGGGGGTGGGCACTGAAGCTTTCTTT.

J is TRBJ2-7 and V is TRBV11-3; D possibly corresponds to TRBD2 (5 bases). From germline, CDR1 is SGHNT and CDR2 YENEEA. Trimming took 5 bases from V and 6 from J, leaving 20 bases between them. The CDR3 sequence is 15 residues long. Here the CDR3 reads CASSLSRTLGVEQYF. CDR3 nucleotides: TGTGCCAGCAGCCTCTCCCGGACTTTGGGAGTCGAGCAGTACTTC.

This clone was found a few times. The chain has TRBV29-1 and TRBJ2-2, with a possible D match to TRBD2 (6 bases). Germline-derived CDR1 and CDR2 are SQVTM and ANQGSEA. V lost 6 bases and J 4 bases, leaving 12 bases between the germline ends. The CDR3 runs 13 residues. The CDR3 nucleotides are TGCAGCGTGAGGAGGGGTACCACCGGGGAGCTGTTTTTT. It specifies CSVRRGTTGELFF.

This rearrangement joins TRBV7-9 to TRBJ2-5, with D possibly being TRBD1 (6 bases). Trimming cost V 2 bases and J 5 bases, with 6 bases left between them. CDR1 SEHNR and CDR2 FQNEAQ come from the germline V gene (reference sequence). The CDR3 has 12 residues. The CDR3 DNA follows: TGTGCCAGCAGCTTACAGGGGGAGACCCAGTACTTC. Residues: CASSLQGETQYF.

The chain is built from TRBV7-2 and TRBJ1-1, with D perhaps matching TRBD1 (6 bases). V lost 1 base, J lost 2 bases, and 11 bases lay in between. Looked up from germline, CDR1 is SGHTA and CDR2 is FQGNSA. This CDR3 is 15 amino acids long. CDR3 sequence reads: CASSLVGGKNTEAFF. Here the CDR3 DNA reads TGTGCCAGCAGCTTAGTAGGGGGAAAAAACACTGAAGCTTTCTTT.

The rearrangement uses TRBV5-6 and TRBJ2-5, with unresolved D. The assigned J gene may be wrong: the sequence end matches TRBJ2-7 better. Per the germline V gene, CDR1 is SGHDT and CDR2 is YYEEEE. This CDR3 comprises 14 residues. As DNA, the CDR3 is TGTGCCAGCAGCTCACGTCAGGAAAGCTACGAGCAGTACTTC. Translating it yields CASSSRQESYEQYF.

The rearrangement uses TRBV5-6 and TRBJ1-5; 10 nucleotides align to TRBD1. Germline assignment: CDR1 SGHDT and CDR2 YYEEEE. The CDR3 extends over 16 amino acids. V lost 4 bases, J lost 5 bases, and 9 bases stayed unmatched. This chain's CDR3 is CASSLRQGAQYQPQHF. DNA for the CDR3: TGTGCCAGCAGCCTGAGACAGGGGGCTCAGTATCAGCCCCAGCATTTT.

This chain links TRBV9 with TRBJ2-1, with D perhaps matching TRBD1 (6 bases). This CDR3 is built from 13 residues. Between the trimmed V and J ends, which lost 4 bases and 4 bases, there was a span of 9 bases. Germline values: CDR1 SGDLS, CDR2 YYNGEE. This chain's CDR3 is CASSPGQYNEQFF. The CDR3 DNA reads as TGTGCCAGCAGCCCCGGACAGTACAATGAGCAGTTCTTC.

The CDR3 reads CAISESTGFYGYTF. CDR3 in DNA: TGTGCCATCAGTGAGTCCACAGGTTTCTATGGCTACACCTTC. This chain uses TRBV10-3 with TRBJ1-2; a weak D match, TRBD1 (5 bases). The germline gives CDR1 ENHRY, CDR2 SYGVKD. This CDR3 has 14 amino acids. V was trimmed by 0 bases and J by 4 bases, leaving 9 bases between them.

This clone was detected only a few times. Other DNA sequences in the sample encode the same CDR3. The CDR3 region is CASVALAGADEQFF. The CDR3 DNA reads as TGTGCCAGCGTGGCCCTAGCGGGTGCTGATGAGCAGTTCTTC. V and J are TRBV6-1 and TRBJ2-1, with 8 bases that match TRBD2. V lost 8 bases and J lost 8; bases outside the gene matches: 11. CDR1 is MNHNS and CDR2 is SASEGT in the germline V gene. The CDR3 runs to 14 residues.

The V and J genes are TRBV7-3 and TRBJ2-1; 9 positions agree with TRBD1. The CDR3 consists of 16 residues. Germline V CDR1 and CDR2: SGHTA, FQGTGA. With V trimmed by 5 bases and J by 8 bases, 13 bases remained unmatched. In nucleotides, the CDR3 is TGTGCCAGCAGCAGCCGGAAGGACAGGGGACTGGATGAGCAGTTCTTC. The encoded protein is CASSSRKDRGLDEQFF.

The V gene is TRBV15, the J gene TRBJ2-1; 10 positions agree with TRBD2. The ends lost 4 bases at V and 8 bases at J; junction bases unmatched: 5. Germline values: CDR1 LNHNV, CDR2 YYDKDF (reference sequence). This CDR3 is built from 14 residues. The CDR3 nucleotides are TGTGCCACCAGCAAGGTAGCGGGGGGAGATGAGCAGTTCTTC. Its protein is CATSKVAGGDEQFF. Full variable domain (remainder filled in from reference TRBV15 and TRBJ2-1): DAMVIQNPRYQVTQFGKPVTLSCSQTLNHNVMYWYQQKSSQAPKLLFHYYDKDFNNEADTPDNFQSRRPNTSFCFLDIRSPGLGDTAMYLCATSKVAGGDEQFFGPGTRLTVL.

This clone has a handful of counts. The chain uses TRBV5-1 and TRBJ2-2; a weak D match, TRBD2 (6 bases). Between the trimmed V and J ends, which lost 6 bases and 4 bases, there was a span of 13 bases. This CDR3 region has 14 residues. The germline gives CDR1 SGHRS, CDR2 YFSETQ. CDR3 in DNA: TGCGCCAGCACCTCGGGGGTCATCACCGGGGAGCTGTTTTTT. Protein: CASTSGVITGELFF.

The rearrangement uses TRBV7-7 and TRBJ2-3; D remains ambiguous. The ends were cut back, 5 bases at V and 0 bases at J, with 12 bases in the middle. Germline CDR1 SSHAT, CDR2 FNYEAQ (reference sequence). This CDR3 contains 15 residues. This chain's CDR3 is CASSESTASTDTQYF. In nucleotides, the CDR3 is TGTGCCAGCAGCGAAAGCACAGCTAGCACAGATACGCAGTATTTT.

The DNA of the CDR3 is TGTGCCAGCAGTGCCAAACAGGGGTCTAACTATGGCTACACCTTC. The encoded protein is CASSAKQGSNYGYTF. J is TRBJ1-2 and V is TRBV6-1; 7 bases are shared with TRBD1. V trimming: 4 bases; J trimming: 0 bases; junction bases outside the gene matches: 5. The CDR3 sequence is 15 residues long. Germline lookup yields CDR1 MNHNS and CDR2 SASEGT.

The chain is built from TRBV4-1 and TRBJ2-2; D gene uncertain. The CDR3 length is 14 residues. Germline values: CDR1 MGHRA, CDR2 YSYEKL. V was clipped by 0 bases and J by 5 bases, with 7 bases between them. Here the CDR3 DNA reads TGCGCCAGCAGCCAAGATAGCCGAACCGGGGAGCTGTTTTTT. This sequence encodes CASSQDSRTGELFF.

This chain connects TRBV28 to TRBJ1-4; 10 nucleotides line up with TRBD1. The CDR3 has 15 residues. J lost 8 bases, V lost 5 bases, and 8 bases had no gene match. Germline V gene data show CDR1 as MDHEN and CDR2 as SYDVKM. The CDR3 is CASSIGGQGTEKLFF. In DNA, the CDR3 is TGTGCCAGCAGTATAGGGGGACAGGGGACCGAAAAACTGTTTTTT.

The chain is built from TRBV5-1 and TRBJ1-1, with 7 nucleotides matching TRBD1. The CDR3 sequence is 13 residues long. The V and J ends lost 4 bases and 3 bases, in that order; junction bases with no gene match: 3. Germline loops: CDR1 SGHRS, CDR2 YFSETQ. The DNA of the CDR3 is TGCGCCAGCAGCGACACAGGGGACACTGAAGCTTTCTTT. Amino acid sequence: CASSDTGDTEAFF.

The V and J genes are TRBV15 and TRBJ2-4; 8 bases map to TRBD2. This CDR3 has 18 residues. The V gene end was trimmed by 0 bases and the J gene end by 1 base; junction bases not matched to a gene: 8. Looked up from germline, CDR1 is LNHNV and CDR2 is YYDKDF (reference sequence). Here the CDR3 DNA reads TGTGCCACCAGCAGAGACGTAGGACCGGGAGGGGCCAAAAACATTCAGTACTTC. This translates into CATSRDVGPGGAKNIQYF.

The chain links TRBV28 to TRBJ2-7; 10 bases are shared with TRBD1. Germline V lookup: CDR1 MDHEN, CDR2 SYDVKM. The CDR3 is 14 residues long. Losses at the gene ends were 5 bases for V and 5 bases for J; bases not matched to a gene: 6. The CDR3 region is CASSRTDRGNEQYF. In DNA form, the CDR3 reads TGTGCCAGCAGTAGAACGGACAGGGGGAACGAGCAGTACTTC.

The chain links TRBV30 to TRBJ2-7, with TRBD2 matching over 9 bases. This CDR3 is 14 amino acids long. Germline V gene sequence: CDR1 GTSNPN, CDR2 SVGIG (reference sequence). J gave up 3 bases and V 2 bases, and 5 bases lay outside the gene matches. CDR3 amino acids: CAWSQSSGVYEQYF. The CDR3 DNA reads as TGTGCCTGGAGTCAATCTAGCGGGGTCTACGAGCAGTACTTC.